These T cell receptor beta chains were read from a single sample in a study of tumor-infiltrating lymphocytes in localized non-small cell lung cancer. Using immunoSEQ multiplex PCR, the repertoire was profiled, and TCRdb retains in-frame clones only, with some absent. The repertoire holds more than 8,500 clones, around 81% seen once, with roughly 9.8% in the top ten. Specimen: uninvolved lung tissue not adjacent to the tumor. All receptors derive from a human donor with non-small cell lung cancer. Both conserved end residues are part of each CDR3. D genes are given only for firm matches. Some rows have no size entry. The others give once, few or many, or a class for an expanded clone.

J,V,D,size,DNA,CDR3
TRBJ2-5,TRBV6-1,NA,NA,TGTGCCAGCAGTGAAGCGCAATCAGGGTACCAAGAGACCCAGTACTTC,CASSEAQSGYQETQYF
TRBJ1-1,TRBV2,NA,NA,TGTGCCAGCAGCCAAGGGGAGGGGATGAACACTGAAGCTTTCTTT,CASSQGEGMNTEAFF
TRBJ2-1,TRBV7-2,TRBD2,NA,TGTGCCAGCAGCTTGCAGGCTAGCGGCCGCTCCTACAATGAGCAGTTCTTC,CASSLQASGRSYNEQFF
TRBJ2-7,TRBV27,NA,NA,TGTGCCAGCAGTTTATTTAGCCAGGCGCATATACCCTACGAGCAGTACTTC,CASSLFSQAHIPYEQYF
TRBJ2-3,TRBV28,TRBD2,NA,TGTGCCAGCAGTTTATTTGGGGAGCGGGGGGCCGATACGCAGTATTTT,CASSLFGERGADTQYF
TRBJ2-1,TRBV27,NA,NA,TGTGCCAGCAGTTTATCGACGGGACCCAATGAGCAGTTCTTC,CASSLSTGPNEQFF
TRBJ1-5,TRBV6-6,NA,NA,TGTGCCAGCAGTCTATCCTTTAGCAATCAGCCCCAGCATTTT,CASSLSFSNQPQHF
TRBJ2-5,TRBV6-1,TRBD1,NA,TGTGCCAGCAGTGAAAGGCCAGGGGGTAGGAAGGAGACCCAGTACTTC,CASSERPGGRKETQYF
TRBJ2-6,TRBV14,NA,NA,TGTGCCAGCAGCCAAGTTGGCGGTTTTGGGGCCAACGTCCTGACTTTC,CASSQVGGFGANVLTF
TRBJ1-2,TRBV18,NA,once,TGTGCCAGCTCAGCTAATACCGGGACGGCCAACTATGGCTACACCTTC,CASSANTGTANYGYTF
TRBJ2-7,TRBV5-1,TRBD2,NA,TGCGCCAGCAGCCCAGGGACTAGCGGGAGTCACGAGCAGTACTTC,CASSPGTSGSHEQYF
TRBJ2-7,TRBV7-2,TRBD1,NA,TGTGCCAGCAGCTCTAGGACAGGCTACGACGAGCAGTACTTC,CASSSRTGYDEQYF
TRBJ2-1,TRBV27,NA,NA,TGTGCCAGCAGTTTACAGGAAAAAAATGAGCAGTTCTTC,CASSLQEKNEQFF
TRBJ1-1,TRBV5-1,TRBD1,NA,TGCGCCAGCAGCTTACAGGGGGCAGGTGGGACTGAAGCTTTCTTT,CASSLQGAGGTEAFF
TRBJ1-1,TRBV30,NA,NA,TGTGCCTGGAAAATATCGGGAGGGGCGCGGGAAGCTTTCTTT,CAWKISGGAREAFF
TRBJ2-1,TRBV29-1,TRBD2,NA,TGCAGATGGACTAGCGGGATCGAACCCTCGGCGCACAATGAGCAGTTCTTC,CRWTSGIEPSAHNEQFF
TRBJ2-5,TRBV9,NA,NA,TGTGCCAGCAGCGTCGAAGGGGGGAAACAAGAGACCCAGTACTTC,CASSVEGGKQETQYF
TRBJ1-2,TRBV5-1,TRBD1,NA,TGCGCCAGCAGCAAAGAACAGGGGGCGTCTAACTATGGCTACACCTTC,CASSKEQGASNYGYTF
TRBJ2-2,TRBV7-2,NA,NA,TGTGCCAGCAGCTCCCGGGGCCTGGGCACCGGGGAGCTGTTTTTT,CASSSRGLGTGELFF
TRBJ1-1,TRBV6-6,NA,NA,TGTGCCAGCAGTTACGAGTTCAACACTGAAGCTTTCTTT,CASSYEFNTEAFF
TRBJ2-3,TRBV7-2,NA,NA,TGTGCCAGCAGCCCCAAGGGTGGGGGGCGCGGCACAGATACGCAGTATTTT,CASSPKGGGRGTDTQYF
TRBJ2-5,TRBV6-1,NA,few,TGTGCCAGCAGTGAAATGATAGCAGGGGGACTATCGAGGGAGACCCAGTACTTC,CASSEMIAGGLSRETQYF
TRBJ1-1,TRBV9,NA,NA,TGTGCCAGCAGCGTAGGTACAAACACTGAAGCTTTCTTT,CASSVGTNTEAFF
TRBJ1-2,TRBV9,NA,NA,TGTGCCAGCAGCGTAGGTCCTAACGCCGACTATGGCTACACCTTC,CASSVGPNADYGYTF
TRBJ1-4,TRBV2,TRBD1,NA,TGTGCCGAGGGGGCAGGGGATGAAAAACTGTTTTTT,CAEGAGDEKLFF
TRBJ1-5,TRBV6-1,NA,once,TGTGCCAGCAAGGTCCCCTGGCAGCCCCAGCATTTT,CASKVPWQPQHF
TRBJ1-3,TRBV11-1,NA,once,TGTGCCAGCAGCCAGACCCCGGCGGACACCATATATTTT,CASSQTPADTIYF
TRBJ1-2,TRBV7-2,TRBD1,NA,TGTGCCAGCAGCCAACGAAACGGGAGGACAGGGGGTAATAACTATGGCTACACCTTC,CASSQRNGRTGGNNYGYTF
TRBJ1-1,TRBV19,NA,NA,TGTGCCAGTAGTATCCGCAGCATGAACACTGAAGCTTTCTTT,CASSIRSMNTEAFF
TRBJ1-1,TRBV5-1,TRBD1,NA,TGCGCCAGCTGCTTGATACAGGGGGCAGAGACTGAAGCTTTCTTT,CASCLIQGAETEAFF
TRBJ2-1,TRBV11-2,TRBD1,NA,TGTGCCAGCCGCTCTGGACAGGGCTACGAGCAGTTCTTC,CASRSGQGYEQFF
TRBJ1-5,TRBV7-8,TRBD1,NA,TGTGCCAGCAGCTTGGGCAGGGGGTCGGTAAGGGGCCAGCCCCAGCATTTT,CASSLGRGSVRGQPQHF
TRBJ2-1,TRBV18,TRBD2,NA,TGTGCCAGCTCCTCGGATGGGACTAGCGGGAGAAAGGAGCAGTTCTTC,CASSSDGTSGRKEQFF
TRBJ1-2,TRBV7-9,NA,NA,TGTGCCAGCAGCTTGGGCCATCGGGGGGTCTATGGCTACACCTTC,CASSLGHRGVYGYTF
TRBJ1-5,TRBV5-8,NA,few,TGTGCCAGCAGCGGATCAGACAGGATTTTCAATCAGCCCCAGCATTTT,CASSGSDRIFNQPQHF
TRBJ2-2,TRBV11-2,TRBD2,NA,TGTGCCAGCAGCATATTTACCGGGAGGGCTTCGGGCGGGGAGCTGTTTTTT,CASSIFTGRASGGELFF
TRBJ2-7,TRBV7-8,TRBD2,NA,TGTGCCAGCAGCCGATTTAGCGGGATAGCTAGCTCCGAGCAGTACTTC,CASSRFSGIASSEQYF
TRBJ2-3,TRBV5-4,NA,NA,TGTGCCAGCAGCTTGAGACAGGCTCCAGATACGCAGTATTTT,CASSLRQAPDTQYF
TRBJ2-7,TRBV6-1,NA,NA,TGTGCCAGCAGTGAAAGCTCCTACGAGCAGTACTTC,CASSESSYEQYF
TRBJ2-7,TRBV28,TRBD1,NA,TGTGCCAGCAGATCCGGGACAGCAACCTACGAGCAGTACTTC,CASRSGTATYEQYF